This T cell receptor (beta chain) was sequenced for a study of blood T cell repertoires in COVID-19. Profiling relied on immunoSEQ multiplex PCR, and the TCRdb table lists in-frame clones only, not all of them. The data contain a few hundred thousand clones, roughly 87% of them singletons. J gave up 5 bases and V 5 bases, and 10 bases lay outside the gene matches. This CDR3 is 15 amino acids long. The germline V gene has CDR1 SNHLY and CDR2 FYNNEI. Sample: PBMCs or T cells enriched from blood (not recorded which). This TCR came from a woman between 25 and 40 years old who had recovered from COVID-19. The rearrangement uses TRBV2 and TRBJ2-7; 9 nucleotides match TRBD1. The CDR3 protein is CASSTPRDRDNEQYF. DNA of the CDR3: TGTGCCAGCAGTACCCCCCGGGACAGGGACAACGAGCAGTACTTC.